This T cell receptor (beta chain) emerged from a study of monozygotic twins with inflammatory bowel disease. Study results and limitations: For repertoire similarity, concordant twins did not differ from discordant twins, possibly because power was limited. Fewer shared clonotypes with others were found in IBD patients than in healthy twins, especially with disease activity.

Template switching introduced UMIs that contain a 6-nucleotide sample barcode. Nested PCRs of about 17 and 10 cycles, two in total, were run on TCRalpha and TCRbeta cDNA. Using the 5' RACE reads, TCRdb records one entry per CDR3 protein without DNA. The specimen's table records about 160,000 distinct CDR3 sequences. The CDR3 extends over 14 amino acids. CDR1 is ENHRY, CDR2 SYGVKD, per germline. As for this clonotype: What it recognizes is unknown.

The sample taken for sequencing was blood. This receptor was obtained from a human donor with ulcerative colitis or Crohn's disease, or a healthy co-twin of an affected twin (not recorded which). V gene TRBV10-3 combines with J gene TRBJ1-1; the TCRdb call, TRBD1, lacks DNA for checking. CDR3 loop: CAISDSQGATEAFF.